This T cell receptor (beta chain) is from a study of blood T cell repertoires in COVID-19. Seattle enrolled patients during active infection and tracked them longitudinally. The CDR3 runs 13 residues. The germline gives CDR1 MNHEY, CDR2 SMNVEV (reference sequence). V was trimmed by 10 bases and J by 0 bases, leaving 12 bases between them. Sequencing used immunoSEQ multiplex PCR; TCRdb keeps in-frame clones, though not all of them. The table shows fewer than 700,000 clones, with roughly nine tenths occurring only once. Sequenced input: peripheral blood. V is TRBV27 and J is TRBJ1-1; no clear D gene. This sequence was found in a woman aged 50 to 60 with COVID-19, enrolled during active disease. As DNA, the CDR3 is TGTGCCACCAAAGGAGAGATGAACACTGAAGCTTTCTTT. It yields the protein CATKGEMNTEAFF.